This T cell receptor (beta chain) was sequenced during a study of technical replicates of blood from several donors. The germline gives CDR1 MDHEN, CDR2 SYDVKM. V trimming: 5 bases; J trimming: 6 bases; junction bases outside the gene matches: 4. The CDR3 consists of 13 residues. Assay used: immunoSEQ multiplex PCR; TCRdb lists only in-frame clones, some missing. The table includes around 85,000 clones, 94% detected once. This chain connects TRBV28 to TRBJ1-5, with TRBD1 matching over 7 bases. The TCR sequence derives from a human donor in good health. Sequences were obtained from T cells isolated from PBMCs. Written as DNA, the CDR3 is TGTGCCAGCAGTGTGACAGGGATTCAGCCCCAGCATTTT. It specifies CASSVTGIQPQHF.